Reported below is one TCR beta chain. As yet, its antigen is unknown. The CDR3 has 14 amino acids. Trimming left V 1 base short and J 3 bases short, with 9 bases between. Germline V lookup: CDR1 LGHDT, CDR2 YNNKEL (reference sequence). The source of the sample is a study of CD8 T cells in ankylosing spondylitis. General study results and limits: The study looked at matched synovial fluid samples from ankylosing spondylitis patients. Disease-linked clones were reported to be significantly enriched there. Some of the motif variants had earlier been found in reactive arthritis patients' fluid and blood. Characteristic, it appeared, of ankylosing spondylitis blood was a TCR beta motif of several highly homologous variants.

Preparation of TCR beta libraries was done by quantitative 5'-RACE with molecular barcodes. MiXCR, run by TCRdb on the 5' RACE reads, gives a single entry per CDR3 protein. This sample yields around 480,000 distinct CDR3 sequences, of which 17% are seen a single time; 1% belongs to the top ten. This TCR derives from a male donor with ankylosing spondylitis. Specimen: blood, either unsorted or a sorted T cell fraction (not recorded which). The chain recombines TRBV3-1 with TRBJ2-5; D unresolved. The DNA of the CDR3 is TGTGCCAGCAGCCAAGGGGTGGGAAAAGAGACCCAGTACTTC. The encoded protein is CASSQGVGKETQYF.